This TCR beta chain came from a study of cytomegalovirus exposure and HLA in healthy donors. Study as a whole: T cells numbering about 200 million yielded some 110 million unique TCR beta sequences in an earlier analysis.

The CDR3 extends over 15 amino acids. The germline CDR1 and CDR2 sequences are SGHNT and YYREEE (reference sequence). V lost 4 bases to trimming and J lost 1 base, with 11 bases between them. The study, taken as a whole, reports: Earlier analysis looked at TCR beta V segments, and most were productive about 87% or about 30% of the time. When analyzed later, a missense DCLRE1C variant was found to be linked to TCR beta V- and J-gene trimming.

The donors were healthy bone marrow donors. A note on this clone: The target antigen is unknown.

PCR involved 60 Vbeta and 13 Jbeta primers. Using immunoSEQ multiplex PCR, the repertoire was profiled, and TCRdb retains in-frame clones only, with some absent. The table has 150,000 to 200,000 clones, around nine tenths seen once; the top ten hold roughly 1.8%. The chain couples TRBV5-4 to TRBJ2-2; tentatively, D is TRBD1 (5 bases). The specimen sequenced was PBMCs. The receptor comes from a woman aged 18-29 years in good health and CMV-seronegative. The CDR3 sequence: CASSRLQGNTGELFF. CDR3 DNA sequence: TGTGCCAGCAGCCGCCTCCAGGGGAACACCGGGGAGCTGTTTTTT. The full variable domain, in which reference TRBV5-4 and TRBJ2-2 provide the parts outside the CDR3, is ETGVTQSPTHLIKTRGQQVTLRCSSQSGHNTVSWYQQALGQGPQFIFQYYREEENGRGNFPPRFSGLQFPNYSSELNVNALELDDSALYLCASSRLQGNTGELFFGEGSRLTVL.